Listed below are T cell receptor beta chains from one sample, sequenced in a study of beta chain features in type 1 diabetes. Clones were sequenced by immunoSEQ multiplex PCR, and TCRdb holds only the in-frame ones, with some missing. The table includes 400,000 to 550,000 clones, 9.5% to 12% detected once. Sequencing used naive CD4+ T cells from blood. The receptors stem from a woman between 18 and 29 years old in good health. The CDR3 runs from the conserved cysteine through the conserved F or W. D genes are given only for firm matches. Rows give clone size only sometimes, using once, few, many, or a class for an expanded clone.

clone size	V gene	D gene	J gene	CDR3 protein	CDR3 DNA
few	TRBV6-1	.	TRBJ1-1	CASSLRGLATEAFF	TGTGCCAGCAGTCTGAGGGGCCTCGCGACTGAAGCTTTCTTT
few	TRBV29-1	.	TRBJ1-2	CSVPTGYGYTF	TGCAGCGTTCCGACAGGCTATGGCTACACCTTC
few	TRBV7-2	TRBD2	TRBJ2-1	CASTPWAGGSYNEQFF	TGTGCCAGCACCCCGTGGGCGGGAGGTTCCTACAATGAGCAGTTCTTC
.	TRBV7-8	.	TRBJ2-1	CASSKTEYNEQFF	TGTGCCAGCAGCAAAACAGAGTACAATGAGCAGTTCTTC
.	TRBV15	.	TRBJ1-1	CATSPAWENTEAFF	TGTGCCACCAGCCCTGCTTGGGAGAACACTGAAGCTTTCTTT
.	TRBV11-3	.	TRBJ1-3	CASGPGGPGNTIYF	TGTGCCAGCGGCCCCGGGGGGCCAGGAAACACCATATATTTT
few	TRBV6-6	TRBD1	TRBJ1-2	CASRQGDGYTF	TGTGCCAGCAGGCAGGGGGATGGCTACACCTTC
.	TRBV9	TRBD1	TRBJ1-2	CASSVVGTVPDGYTF	TGTGCCAGCAGCGTAGTTGGGACAGTGCCGGATGGCTACACCTTC
.	TRBV25-1	.	TRBJ2-5	CASIGRGLGTQYF	TGTGCCAGCATCGGCAGGGGCCTAGGGACCCAGTACTTC
few	TRBV27	.	TRBJ1-6	CASSLVWVRGSPLHF	TGTGCCAGCAGTTTAGTGTGGGTTCGGGGTTCACCCCTCCACTTT
.	TRBV5-1	.	TRBJ2-3	CASRAGDLSTDTQYF	TGCGCCAGCAGGGCAGGGGACCTAAGCACAGATACGCAGTATTTT
few	TRBV4-3	TRBD1	TRBJ2-6	CASSQAATGLSGANVLTF	TGCGCCAGCAGCCAAGCTGCGACAGGGCTCTCTGGGGCCAACGTCCTGACTTTC
.	TRBV5-1	TRBD1	TRBJ2-5	CASSFQGGSQETQYF	TGCGCCAGCAGCTTTCAAGGGGGCTCCCAAGAGACCCAGTACTTC